The clone carrying this T cell receptor beta chain was recorded a few times. Its specificity is unknown. Every TCR cDNA molecule bore its own unique molecular identifier. TCRdb reprocessed the 5' RACE reads with MiXCR, giving one entry per CDR3 protein. Here the sample spans about 13,000 distinct CDR3 sequences, approximately 4.6% being singletons. The data are from a study of spatial heterogeneity in lung cancer. The wider study: Detected beta-chain sequences consistently exceeded alpha-chain sequences. From matched bulk RNA-seq came a T cell module score, which showed a strong correlation with TCR transcript counts in tumor regions. Study observations and caveats: Mutation tallies in tumors tracked expanded intratumoral alpha and beta TCR counts.

As to time point: sample taken at primary tumor resection. Unsorted whole RNA samples from tumor, nontumor lung or frozen PBMC were sequenced. The CDR3 covers 15 residues. Germline V lookup: CDR1 SGHRS, CDR2 YFSETQ. Trimming took off 3 bases at V and 0 bases at J, with 12 bases between the two ends. This sample comprised lung tumor tissue, obtained at surgery. This clonotype was sampled from a male donor with early-stage non-small cell lung cancer. The gene calls are TRBV5-1 and TRBJ2-5; D not resolved. CDR3 nucleotides: TGCGCCAGCAGCTCTGGGGTAAGCGACCAAGAGACCCAGTACTTC. The encoded protein is CASSSGVSDQETQYF.